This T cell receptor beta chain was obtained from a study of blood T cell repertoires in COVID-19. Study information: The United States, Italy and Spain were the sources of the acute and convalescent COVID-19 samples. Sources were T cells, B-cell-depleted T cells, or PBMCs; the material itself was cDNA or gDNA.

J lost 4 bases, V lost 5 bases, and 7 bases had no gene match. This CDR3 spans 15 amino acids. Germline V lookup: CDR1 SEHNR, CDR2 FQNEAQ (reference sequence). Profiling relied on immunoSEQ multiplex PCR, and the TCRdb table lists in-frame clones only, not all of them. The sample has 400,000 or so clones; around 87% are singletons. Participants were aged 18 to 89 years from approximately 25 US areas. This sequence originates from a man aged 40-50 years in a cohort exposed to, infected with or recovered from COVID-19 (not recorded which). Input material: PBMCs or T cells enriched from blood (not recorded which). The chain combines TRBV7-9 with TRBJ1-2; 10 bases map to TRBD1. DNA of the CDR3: TGTGCCAGCAGCCAGGACAGGGGGGACTTCTATGGCTACACCTTC. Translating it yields CASSQDRGDFYGYTF.